The 30 T cell receptor beta chains listed next were all sequenced from one sample in a study of T cell responses to AZD1222 COVID-19 vaccine. The table came from immunoSEQ multiplex PCR; TCRdb's copy has only in-frame clones and leaves some out. This sample has 140,000 to 150,000 clones, with approximately 89% found just once. The specimen was peripheral blood, collected on day 0 of AZD1222 vaccination. These receptor sequences come from an adult in good health.

This rearrangement joins TRBV9 to TRBJ1-2; tentative D call: TRBD1 (5 bases). V was pared by 3 bases and J by 6 bases, with 15 bases between. The CDR3 totals 14 residues. Germline-derived CDR1 and CDR2 are SGDLS and YYNGEE. This CDR3 is CASSAAPGLHGYTF. The DNA for the CDR3 is TGTGCCAGCAGCGCCGCCCCGGGACTTCATGGCTACACCTTC.

The rearrangement joins TRBV5-1 to TRBJ2-3; the D gene is possibly TRBD2 (7 bases). The CDR3 spans 14 residues. Per germline, CDR1 SGHRS and CDR2 YFSETQ. V lost 4 bases, J lost 5 bases, and 14 bases lay in between. The CDR3 protein is CASSPGLGGDTQYF. The CDR3 DNA reads as TGCGCCAGCAGCCCTGGACTAGGGGGAGATACGCAGTATTTT.

The chain links TRBV15 to TRBJ2-3; D not resolved. CDR1 LNHNV and CDR2 YYDKDF come from the germline V gene (reference sequence). Trimming took off 0 bases at V and 2 bases at J, with 6 bases between the two ends. This CDR3 spans 14 amino acids. The CDR3 region is CATSRDADTDTQYF. The CDR3 coding sequence is TGTGCCACCAGCAGAGATGCCGACACAGATACGCAGTATTTT.

J is TRBJ1-4 and V is TRBV15; D call uncertain. V gave up 5 bases and J gave up 8 bases, with 12 bases separating them. The CDR3 length is 13 residues. Germline V CDR1 and CDR2: LNHNV, YYDKDF (reference sequence). The CDR3 nucleotides are TGTGCCACCAGCCTGGACCGGCGGGAAAAACTGTTTTTT. This translates into CATSLDRREKLFF. The whole variable domain, filled in from reference TRBV15 and TRBJ1-4, reads DAMVIQNPRYQVTQFGKPVTLSCSQTLNHNVMYWYQQKSSQAPKLLFHYYDKDFNNEADTPDNFQSRRPNTSFCFLDIRSPGLGDTAMYLCATSLDRREKLFFGSGTQLSVL.

This clone was detected once. The rearrangement uses TRBV3-1 (or the pseudogene TRBV3-2) and TRBJ1-2, with 8 bases aligning to TRBD1. Trimming removed 1 base from V and 8 bases from J; junction bases left unmatched: 6. The CDR3 covers 14 residues. CDR1 and CDR2 from the germline V gene are LGHDT and YNNKEL (reference sequence). The CDR3 coding sequence is TGTGCCAGCAGCCAAGCTGGGACAGGAGGGGGCTACACCTTC. Translation: CASSQAGTGGGYTF.

Notes on this clone: This same CDR3 is encoded by further DNA sequences in the sample. V and J are TRBV5-4 and TRBJ2-1; 13 nucleotides align to TRBD2. V shed 0 bases, J shed 9 bases, and the junction held 6 bases outside the gene matches. Germline V gene data show CDR1 as SGHNT and CDR2 as YYREEE (reference sequence). The CDR3 extends over 16 amino acids. The CDR3 nucleotides are TGTGCCAGCAGCTTGGACGGACTAGCGGGAGTGGGTGAGCAGTTCTTC. Protein sequence: CASSLDGLAGVGEQFF.

This sequence joins TRBV4-2 and TRBJ2-6, with D hard to call. This CDR3 is built from 18 residues. V shed 0 bases and J shed 0 bases, with 12 bases lying between them. CDR1 is LGHNA and CDR2 is YNFKEQ in the germline V gene. CDR3 nucleotide sequence: TGTGCCAGCAGCCAAGATCTATATGTGGGCTCTGGGGCCAACGTCCTGACTTTC. Its protein product is CASSQDLYVGSGANVLTF.

The rearrangement joins TRBV4-1 to TRBJ1-1; D remains ambiguous. This CDR3 comprises 14 residues. V shed 1 base and J shed 1 base, with 7 bases lying between them. The germline gives CDR1 MGHRA, CDR2 YSYEKL. The CDR3 loop reads CASSQVNRNTEAFF. CDR3 nucleotides: TGCGCCAGCAGCCAAGTCAACCGGAACACTGAAGCTTTCTTT.

This clone was picked up one time. The chain employs TRBV7-2 and TRBJ2-2, with D possibly matching TRBD2 (5 bases). The CDR3 loop spans 14 amino acids. CDR1 is SGHTA and CDR2 is FQGNSA in the germline V gene. V lost 5 bases to trimming and J lost 6 bases, with 13 bases between them. CDR3 sequence: CASSPGGGSGELFF. The CDR3 nucleotides read TGTGCCAGCAGCCCAGGCGGAGGCTCCGGGGAGCTGTTTTTT. Variable domain in full (rest from reference TRBV7-2 and TRBJ2-2): GAGVSQSPSNKVTEKGKDVELRCDPISGHTALYWYRQSLGQGLEFLIYFQGNSAPDKSGLPSDRFSAERTGGSVSTLTIQRTQQEDSAVYLCASSPGGGSGELFFGEGSRLTVL.

This clone has just a few counts. The chain carries TRBV2 and TRBJ2-7; no clear D. This CDR3 comprises 13 residues. V was shortened by 4 bases and J by 4 bases, with 11 bases between the two germline ends. Germline CDR1 reads SNHLY; CDR2 reads FYNNEI. The CDR3 DNA follows: TGTGCCAGCAGTGCGGAGCTTCTATACGAGCAGTACTTC. Protein product: CASSAELLYEQYF. The entire variable domain, with the rest obtained from reference TRBV2 and TRBJ2-7, is as follows: EPEVTQTPSHQVTQMGQEVILRCVPISNHLYFYWYRQILGQKVEFLVSFYNNEISEKSEIFDDQFSVERPDGSNFTLKIRSTKLEDSAMYFCASSAELLYEQYFGPGTRLTVT.

The chain is built from TRBV4-2 and TRBJ2-2, with 11 bases lining up with TRBD2. Trimming took 6 bases from V and 4 from J; bases not matched to a gene: 7. CDR3 size: 16 residues. Germline CDR1 LGHNA, CDR2 YNFKEQ. The CDR3 sequence: CASRVAGGHGTGELFF. DNA for the CDR3: TGTGCCAGCAGGGTAGCGGGAGGGCACGGCACCGGGGAGCTGTTTTTT.

The chain joins TRBV19 to TRBJ2-7; D is possibly TRBD1 (6 bases). The germline V and J ends were trimmed by 11 bases and 6 bases, with 20 bases remaining between them. This CDR3 comprises 13 residues. Germline values: CDR1 LNHDA, CDR2 SQIVND (reference sequence). CDR3 nucleotides: TGTGCCTCGATGGGGCAGGGGATACGCGAGCAGTACTTC. Translating gives CASMGQGIREQYF.

Remarks on this clone: At the DNA level, this CDR3 is encoded by other sequences in the same sample as well. The gene calls are TRBV5-1 and TRBJ1-5; D perhaps matches TRBD1 (5 bases). The V end was cut by 0 bases, the J end by 0 bases, with 7 bases between. The CDR3 runs 15 residues. The germline V gene has CDR1 SGHRS and CDR2 YFSETQ. The CDR3 loop is CASSLEGNSNQPQHF. In DNA, the CDR3 is TGCGCCAGCAGCTTGGAGGGGAATAGCAATCAGCCCCAGCATTTT.

V usage is TRBV7-2 and J usage is TRBJ2-5; D not resolved. Germline lookup yields CDR1 SGHTA and CDR2 FQGNSA. Trimming removed 0 bases from V and 4 bases from J, with 3 bases in between. CDR3 length: 12 residues. CDR3 sequence reads: CASSLAGETQYF. CDR3 nucleotides: TGTGCCAGCAGCTTAGCCGGAGAGACCCAGTACTTC.

V and J are TRBV4-2 and TRBJ1-1, with D possibly being TRBD1 (5 bases). The CDR3 has 15 amino acids. Germline values: CDR1 LGHNA, CDR2 YNFKEQ. V lost 4 bases, J lost 1 base, and 13 bases lay in between. DNA of the CDR3: TGTGCCAGCAGCCCCTGGGGCAGCTCGAACACTGAAGCTTTCTTT. Its translation is CASSPWGSSNTEAFF.

The rearrangement joins TRBV27 to TRBJ2-7; D is perhaps TRBD1 (6 bases). There are 14 residues in the CDR3. Trimming left V 5 bases short and J 4 bases short, with 15 bases between. CDR1 is MNHEY, CDR2 SMNVEV, per germline (reference sequence). CDR3 amino acids: CASSPSGTTYEQYF. For the CDR3, the DNA is TGTGCCAGCAGTCCATCCGGGACAACATACGAGCAGTACTTC.

The chain recombines TRBV6-2 or TRBV6-3 with TRBJ1-5; D is unresolved. Germline lookup yields CDR1 MNHEY and CDR2 SVGEGT. This CDR3 is built from 12 residues. Trimming took off 3 bases at V and 8 bases at J, with 8 bases between the two ends. The CDR3 DNA follows: TGTGCCAGCAGTTATTCTAGTGAGCCCCAGCATTTT. This codes for CASSYSSEPQHF.

The rearrangement joins TRBV9 to TRBJ1-4; D is possibly TRBD1 (5 bases). The CDR3 covers 17 residues. Per germline, CDR1 SGDLS and CDR2 YYNGEE. V lost 0 bases and J lost 0, with 12 bases in between. The DNA for the CDR3 is TGTGCCAGCAGCGTAGCTGGGGTAGGGGCAACTAATGAAAAACTGTTTTTT. This codes for CASSVAGVGATNEKLFF.

The V gene is TRBV15, the J gene TRBJ1-2, with 9 bases fitting TRBD1. V gave up 4 bases and J gave up 0 bases; unmatched junction bases: 9. The CDR3 covers 17 residues. Germline lookup yields CDR1 LNHNV and CDR2 YYDKDF (reference sequence). CDR3 DNA: TGTGCCACCAGCACAAGACAGGGGGGCCCATCTAACTATGGCTACACCTTC. Its protein is CATSTRQGGPSNYGYTF.

The chain employs TRBV9 and TRBJ2-3; D remains unclear. V lost 0 bases and J lost 5, with 1 base in between. Germline V lookup: CDR1 SGDLS, CDR2 YYNGEE. There are 11 residues in the CDR3. The CDR3 DNA follows: TGTGCCAGCAGCGTAGGAGATACGCAGTATTTT. It encodes CASSVGDTQYF. The complete variable domain, with remaining parts taken from reference TRBV9 and TRBJ2-3, reads DSGVTQTPKHLITATGQRVTLRCSPRSGDLSVYWYQQSLDQGLQFLIQYYNGEERAKGNILERFSAQQFPDLHSELNLSSLELGDSALYFCASSVGDTQYFGPGTRLTVL.

This clone was detected a few times. The chain links TRBV24-1 to TRBJ2-1; no clear D gene. Germline-derived CDR1 and CDR2 are KGHDR and SFDVKD. V dropped 3 bases and J dropped 7 bases, with 15 bases sitting between them. CDR3 length: 15 residues. The CDR3 DNA sequence: TGTGCCACCAGTGATGTGGGCGACTTAGCTAATGAGCAGTTCTTC. Amino acids: CATSDVGDLANEQFF.

The chain couples TRBV29-1 to TRBJ1-2; a possible D gene is TRBD1 (5 bases). This CDR3 spans 12 amino acids. Germline lookup yields CDR1 SQVTM and CDR2 ANQGSEA. Trimming pared 1 base from V and 8 bases from J, leaving 11 bases between. CDR3 region: CSVEGDSSGYTF. DNA for the CDR3: TGCAGCGTTGAAGGCGACAGTTCCGGCTACACCTTC.

This chain connects TRBV4-1 to TRBJ1-4, with 7 bases that match TRBD1. With V trimmed by 1 base and J by 7 bases, 15 bases remained unmatched. The CDR3 extends over 18 amino acids. Per the germline V gene, CDR1 is MGHRA and CDR2 is YSYEKL. The CDR3 is CASSQVTNLDRESEKLFF. The CDR3 DNA reads TGCGCCAGCAGCCAAGTGACCAATCTAGACAGGGAGTCTGAAAAACTGTTTTTT.

V and J are TRBV5-5 and TRBJ2-5; tentative D call: TRBD1 (5 bases). V lost 2 bases and J 6 bases, leaving 8 bases between the germline ends. Germline CDR1 and CDR2: SGHKS and YYEKEE (reference sequence). The CDR3 runs to 12 residues. The CDR3 DNA reads TGTGCCAGCAGCTTAGGGGCCCAGACCCAGTACTTC. It is translated as CASSLGAQTQYF.

CDR3 sequence reads: CASRRQRMNTEAFF. The CDR3 DNA reads as TGTGCCAGCAGAAGACAGAGGATGAACACTGAAGCTTTCTTT. V usage is TRBV6-5 and J usage is TRBJ1-1; a possible D gene is TRBD1 (5 bases). The CDR3 is 14 amino acids. V dropped 6 bases and J dropped 0 bases, with 11 bases sitting between them. Germline CDR1 reads MNHEY; CDR2 reads SVGAGI.

This clone came up a few times. The genes are TRBV7-2 and TRBJ1-2; D ambiguous. Looked up from germline, CDR1 is SGHTA and CDR2 is FQGNSA. CDR3 length: 15 amino acids. Between the trimmed V and J ends, which lost 5 bases and 6 bases, there was a span of 19 bases. CDR3 sequence: CASSVSPGRHNGYTF. The CDR3 nucleotides read TGTGCCAGCAGCGTAAGCCCAGGCCGGCATAATGGCTACACCTTC. The whole variable domain, remainder taken from reference TRBV7-2 and TRBJ1-2, is GAGVSQSPSNKVTEKGKDVELRCDPISGHTALYWYRQSLGQGLEFLIYFQGNSAPDKSGLPSDRFSAERTGGSVSTLTIQRTQQEDSAVYLCASSVSPGRHNGYTFGSGTRLTVV.

The chain has TRBV5-1 and TRBJ1-5; D remains ambiguous. Germline CDR1 is SGHRS and CDR2 is YFSETQ. Trimming removed 5 bases at V and 4 bases at J, with 10 bases between. The length of the CDR3 is 13 residues. The CDR3 nucleotides are TGCGCCAGCAGTTCGGGAGATAATCAGCCCCAGCATTTT. Translation: CASSSGDNQPQHF. The complete variable domain, with remaining parts taken from reference TRBV5-1 and TRBJ1-5, reads KAGVTQTPRYLIKTRGQQVTLSCSPISGHRSVSWYQQTPGQGLQFLFEYFSETQRNKGNFPGRFSGRQFSNSRSEMNVSTLELGDSALYLCASSSGDNQPQHFGDGTRLSIL.

The CDR3 DNA follows: TGCGCCAGCAGCAGACAGGGCCTGAACACTGAAGCTTTCTTT. Protein: CASSRQGLNTEAFF. The rearrangement joins TRBV4-3 to TRBJ1-1, with 7 bases lining up with TRBD1. The CDR3 has 14 amino acids. The ends lost 5 bases at V and 0 bases at J; junction bases unmatched: 3. CDR1 is LGHNA, CDR2 YSLEER, per germline.

The gene calls are TRBV6-6 and TRBJ1-5, with a tentative D call TRBD1 (5 bases). V lost 7 bases and J 0 bases, leaving 16 bases between the germline ends. The V gene's germline CDR1 is MNHNY and CDR2 SVGAGI (reference sequence). The CDR3 loop spans 16 amino acids. The CDR3 nucleotides read TGTGCCAGCACCCTCGGGGGGGTTTATAGCAATCAGCCCCAGCATTTT. This translates into CASTLGGVYSNQPQHF.

The rearrangement uses TRBV3-1 (or the pseudogene TRBV3-2) and TRBJ2-3; 14 positions agree with TRBD2. V was clipped by 4 bases and J by 6 bases; unmatched bases: 6. CDR1 is LGHDT and CDR2 is YNNKEL in the germline V gene (reference sequence). The CDR3 spans 16 residues. Here the CDR3 reads CASSPGLAGVMDTQYF. For the CDR3, the DNA is TGTGCCAGCAGCCCGGGACTAGCGGGGGTAATGGATACGCAGTATTTT.